A selection of T cell receptor beta chains follows, all from one sample in a study of regulatory T cells in long-lasting Graves disease. TCRdb reprocessed the multiplex PCR reads with MiXCR, giving one entry per CDR3 protein. The sample consists of over 300,000 distinct CDR3 sequences, around 20% of them appearing once. The sample here was peripheral blood mononuclear cells (PBMCs), taken when the disease was refractory, from a patient treated with antithyroid drugs. The receptors were sampled from a female donor with Graves disease. The CDR3 runs from the conserved cysteine through the conserved F or W. A D gene is named only where the DNA matches it firmly. Clone size is shown for a subset of rows, as once, few, many or a class of expanded clone.

>TRBJ1-6|TRBV7-8|few|.
CASSLGAVKGERLRNSPLHF
TGTGCCAGCAGCTTGGGTGCGGTGAAGGGTGAGAGACTGCGTAATTCACCCCTCCACTTT
>TRBJ1-1|TRBV10-3|few|.
CAIGRVNTEAFF
TGTGCCATCGGCAGAGTGAACACTGAAGCTTTCTTT
>TRBJ1-3|TRBV19|.|.
CASSTASWGNTIYF
TGTGCCAGTAGTACGGCGTCGTGGGGAAACACCATATATTTT
>TRBJ2-7|TRBV5-1|.|.
CASSMLGGNPSYEQYF
TGCGCCAGCAGTATGCTCGGCGGGAACCCGTCCTACGAGCAGTACTTC
>TRBJ2-1|TRBV11-2|few|TRBD2
CASSFYQGLAGDIGQFF
TGTGCCAGCAGCTTTTACCAGGGACTAGCGGGAGACATAGGGCAGTTCTTC
>TRBJ2-5|TRBV4-1|few|.
CASSQDQVVGRETQYF
TGCGCCAGCAGCCAAGATCAGGTTGTGGGGAGGGAGACCCAGTACTTC
>TRBJ2-2|TRBV4-1|few|.
CASVIRELFF
TGCGCCAGCGTTATCAGGGAGCTGTTTTTT
>TRBJ1-1|TRBV20-1|many|TRBD1
CSAIGFDRARDTEAFF
TGCAGTGCTATAGGTTTCGACAGGGCGCGGGACACTGAAGCTTTCTTT
>TRBJ1-3|TRBV27|.|.
CASRTASGNTIYF
TGTGCCAGCAGGACAGCTTCTGGAAACACCATATATTTT
>TRBJ1-5|TRBV28|many|TRBD1
CASMVVGQGAQPQHF
TGTGCCAGCATGGTGGTAGGACAGGGGGCCCAGCCCCAGCATTTT
>TRBJ1-1|TRBV30|few|.
CAWSPNNWGTEAFF
TGTGCCTGGAGTCCGAATAACTGGGGCACTGAAGCTTTCTTT
>TRBJ1-1|TRBV18|.|.
CASSPQPAEGRAFF
TGTGCCAGCTCACCCCAACCCGCCGAGGGTAGAGCTTTCTTT
>TRBJ2-7|TRBV5-6|.|.
CASSLRLVTSYEQYF
TGTGCCAGCAGCTTGAGGCTGGTCACCTCCTACGAGCAGTACTTC
>TRBJ1-1|TRBV2|many|.
CATTTAPNTEAFF
TGTGCCACCACAACAGCGCCAAACACTGAAGCTTTCTTT
>TRBJ2-3|TRBV9|.|TRBD2
CASSVVGGYTDTQYF
TGTGCCAGCAGCGTAGTCGGGGGGTACACAGATACGCAGTATTTT
>TRBJ2-7|TRBV7-2|.|TRBD2
CASSFSGGASYEQYF
TGTGCCAGCAGCTTCAGCGGGGGGGCCTCCTACGAGCAGTACTTC
>TRBJ1-3|TRBV10-3|few|TRBD1
CAISDPSGTGGRNTIYF
TGTGCCATCAGTGACCCGAGCGGGACAGGGGGCAGAAACACCATATATTTT
>TRBJ2-7|TRBV28|many|TRBD1
CASRKGGPYEQYF
TGTGCCAGCAGGAAAGGGGGCCCCTACGAGCAGTACTTC